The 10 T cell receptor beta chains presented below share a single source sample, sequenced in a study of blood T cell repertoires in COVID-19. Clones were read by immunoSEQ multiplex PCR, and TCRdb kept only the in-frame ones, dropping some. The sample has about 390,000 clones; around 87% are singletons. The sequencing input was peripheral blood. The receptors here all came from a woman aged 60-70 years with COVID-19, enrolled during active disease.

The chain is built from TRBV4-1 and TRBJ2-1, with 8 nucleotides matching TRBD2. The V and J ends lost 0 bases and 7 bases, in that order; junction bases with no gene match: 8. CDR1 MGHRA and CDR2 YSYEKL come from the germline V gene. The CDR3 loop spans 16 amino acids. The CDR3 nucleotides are TGCGCCAGCAGCCAAGAGGGGACTAGGATAATAAATGAGCAGTTCTTC. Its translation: CASSQEGTRIINEQFF.

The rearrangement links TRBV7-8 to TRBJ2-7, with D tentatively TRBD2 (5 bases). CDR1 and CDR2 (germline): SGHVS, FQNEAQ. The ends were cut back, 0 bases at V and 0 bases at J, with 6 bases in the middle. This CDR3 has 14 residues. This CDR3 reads CASSLAGSSYEQYF. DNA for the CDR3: TGTGCCAGCAGCTTAGCAGGGAGCTCCTACGAGCAGTACTTC.

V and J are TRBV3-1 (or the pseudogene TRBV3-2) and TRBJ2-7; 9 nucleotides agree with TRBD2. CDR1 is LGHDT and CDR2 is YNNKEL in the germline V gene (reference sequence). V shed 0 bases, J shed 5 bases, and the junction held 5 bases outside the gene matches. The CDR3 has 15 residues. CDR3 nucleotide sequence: TGTGCCAGCAGCCAAGATGGGACTAGCCGCCACGAGCAGTACTTC. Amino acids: CASSQDGTSRHEQYF.

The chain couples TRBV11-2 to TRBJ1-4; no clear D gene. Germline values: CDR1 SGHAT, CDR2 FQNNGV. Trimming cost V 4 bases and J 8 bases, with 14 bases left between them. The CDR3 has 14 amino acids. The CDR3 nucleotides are TGTGCCAGCAGCTCCCCCCGGGTTGGCGAAAAACTGTTTTTT. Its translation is CASSSPRVGEKLFF.

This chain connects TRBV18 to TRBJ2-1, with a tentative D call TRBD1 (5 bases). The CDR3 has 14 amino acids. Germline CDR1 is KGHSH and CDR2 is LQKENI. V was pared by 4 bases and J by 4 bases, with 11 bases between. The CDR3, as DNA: TGTGCCAGCTCACTCGTAGGGGCGTACAATGAGCAGTTCTTC. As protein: CASSLVGAYNEQFF.

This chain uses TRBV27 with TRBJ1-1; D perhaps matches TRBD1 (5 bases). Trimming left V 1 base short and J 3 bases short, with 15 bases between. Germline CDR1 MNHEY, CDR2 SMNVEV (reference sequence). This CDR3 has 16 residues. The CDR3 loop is CASSLYRRGTHTEAFF. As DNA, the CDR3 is TGTGCCAGCAGTTTATACCGACGGGGGACCCACACTGAAGCTTTCTTT.

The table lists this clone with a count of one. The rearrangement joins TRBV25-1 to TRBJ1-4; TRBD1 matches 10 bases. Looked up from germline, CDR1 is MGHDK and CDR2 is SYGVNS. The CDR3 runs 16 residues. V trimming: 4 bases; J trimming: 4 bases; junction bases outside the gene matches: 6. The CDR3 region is CASSVGQGVGNEKLFF. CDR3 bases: TGTGCCAGCAGTGTTGGACAGGGGGTAGGTAATGAAAAACTGTTTTTT.

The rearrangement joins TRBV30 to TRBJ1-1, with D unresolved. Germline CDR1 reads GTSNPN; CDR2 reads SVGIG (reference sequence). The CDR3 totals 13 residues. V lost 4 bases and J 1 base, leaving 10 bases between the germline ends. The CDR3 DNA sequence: TGTGCCTGGAATTTTGGCGGGAACACTGAAGCTTTCTTT. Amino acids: CAWNFGGNTEAFF.

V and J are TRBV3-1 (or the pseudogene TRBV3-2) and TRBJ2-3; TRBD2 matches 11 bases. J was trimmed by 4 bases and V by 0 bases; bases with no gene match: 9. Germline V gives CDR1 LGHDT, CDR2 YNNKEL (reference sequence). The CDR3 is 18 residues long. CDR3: CASSQDIPSGGKPDTQYF. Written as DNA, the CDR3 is TGTGCCAGCAGCCAAGATATTCCTAGCGGGGGGAAACCAGATACGCAGTATTTT.

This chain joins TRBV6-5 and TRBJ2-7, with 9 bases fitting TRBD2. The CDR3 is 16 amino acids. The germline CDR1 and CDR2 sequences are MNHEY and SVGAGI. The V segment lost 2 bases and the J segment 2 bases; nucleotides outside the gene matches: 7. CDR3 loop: CASSYSGGRTTYEQYF. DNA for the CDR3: TGTGCCAGCAGTTACAGCGGGGGGAGGACAACCTACGAGCAGTACTTC.